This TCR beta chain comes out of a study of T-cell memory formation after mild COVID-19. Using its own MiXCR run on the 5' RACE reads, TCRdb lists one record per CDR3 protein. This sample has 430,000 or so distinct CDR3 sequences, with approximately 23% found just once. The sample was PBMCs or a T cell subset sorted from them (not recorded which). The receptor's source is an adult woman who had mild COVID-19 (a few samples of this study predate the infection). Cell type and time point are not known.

Here the CDR3 DNA reads TGCGCCAGCAGCTCCGGGACAGGGCCGTACACAGATACGCAGTATTTT. Protein product: CASSSGTGPYTDTQYF. This chain joins TRBV5-1 and TRBJ2-3, with TRBD1 matching over 9 bases. Germline V lookup: CDR1 SGHRS, CDR2 YFSETQ. Trimming removed 3 bases from V and 2 bases from J; junction bases left unmatched: 7. The CDR3 sequence is 16 residues long.